The 32 T cell receptor beta chains below come from one sample, sequenced in a study of monozygotic twins with cystic fibrosis. Repertoires were generated with immunoSEQ multiplex PCR, while TCRdb's copy carries only in-frame clones and drops some. The table has roughly 14,000 clones, roughly 98% seen once; the top ten hold roughly 0.44%. Sequenced: blood. Every receptor here comes from a girl aged 2-10 years with cystic fibrosis.

The chain uses TRBV7-6 and TRBJ2-1, with D maybe TRBD2 (6 bases). CDR3 size: 16 residues. Germline assignment: CDR1 SGHVS and CDR2 FNYEAQ. V was pared by 4 bases and J by 4 bases, with 17 bases between. The CDR3 sequence: CASSSRFAGPYNEQFF. The DNA for the CDR3 is TGTGCCAGCAGCTCCCGCTTTGCGGGACCGTACAATGAGCAGTTCTTC.

This sequence joins TRBV27 and TRBJ1-1; tentative D call: TRBD1 (5 bases). The CDR3 contains 17 residues. Looked up from germline, CDR1 is MNHEY and CDR2 is SMNVEV (reference sequence). V shed 6 bases and J shed 2 bases, with 22 bases lying between them. This CDR3 is CASRSPGRAGVNTEAFF. The CDR3 DNA reads TGTGCCAGCAGGAGTCCGGGCCGGGCGGGGGTAAACACTGAAGCTTTCTTT.

The chain employs TRBV4-2 and TRBJ2-6; TRBD2 matches at 7 bases. V shed 0 bases and J 0 bases; nucleotides not matched to a gene: 14. CDR3 length: 21 residues. CDR1 is LGHNA, CDR2 YNFKEQ, per germline. The CDR3 coding sequence is TGTGCCAGCAGCCAAGATCTTTTAGCGGGTCAGTGGAGCTCTGGGGCCAACGTCCTGACTTTC. Residues: CASSQDLLAGQWSSGANVLTF.

The CDR3 here is CASKLLAGGPPEYF. For the CDR3, the DNA is TGTGCCAGCAAGTTACTAGCGGGAGGGCCCCCGGAGTACTTC. V and J are TRBV2 and TRBJ2-7; 13 bases agree with TRBD2. Losses at the gene ends were 7 bases for V and 11 bases for J; bases not matched to a gene: 11. CDR1 is SNHLY and CDR2 is FYNNEI in the germline V gene. The CDR3 loop spans 14 amino acids.

The chain couples TRBV4-1 to TRBJ2-7; 8 bases align to TRBD1. J lost 7 bases, V lost 0 bases, and 14 bases had no gene match. The CDR3 has 17 amino acids. Germline V gene lookup returns CDR1 MGHRA and CDR2 YSYEKL. CDR3 DNA sequence: TGCGCCAGCAGCCAAGACCGGGGACAGGCATGGCGTGAGGAGCAGTACTTC. This translates into CASSQDRGQAWREEQYF.

This clone showed up just once. The J gene is TRBJ2-1, the V gene TRBV7-2; 7 nucleotides line up with TRBD1. The germline V gene encodes CDR1 SGHTA and CDR2 FQGNSA. Trimming took 5 bases from V and 8 from J; bases not matched to a gene: 6. The CDR3 spans 13 residues. CDR3 DNA sequence: TGTGCCAGCAGCATCACAGGGGCAGATGAGCAGTTCTTC. As protein: CASSITGADEQFF.

The CDR3 here is CASSLDTAEAFF. The CDR3 coding sequence is TGTGCCAGCAGCTTAGATACGGCTGAAGCTTTCTTT. The J gene is TRBJ1-1, the V gene TRBV5-8; D ambiguous. Germline V lookup: CDR1 SGHTS, CDR2 YDEGEE. The CDR3 is made up of 12 amino acids. Trimming removed 2 bases at V and 6 bases at J, with 8 bases between.

This clone was seen only a few times. The chain combines TRBV19 with TRBJ2-7; D remains unclear. V was clipped by 2 bases and J by 0 bases, with 11 bases between them. The germline V gene encodes CDR1 LNHDA and CDR2 SQIVND (reference sequence). There are 15 residues in the CDR3. The CDR3 sequence: CASSISMGSSYEQYF. The CDR3, as DNA: TGTGCCAGTAGTATATCGATGGGCAGCTCCTACGAGCAGTACTTC.

The genes are TRBV5-1 and TRBJ2-5; 8 bases match TRBD1. V trimming: 4 bases; J trimming: 2 bases; junction bases outside the gene matches: 7. The germline V gene encodes CDR1 SGHRS and CDR2 YFSETQ. This CDR3 spans 15 amino acids. The CDR3 spells CASSLGTGLQETQYF. Here the CDR3 DNA reads TGCGCCAGCAGCCTAGGGACAGGCTTACAAGAGACCCAGTACTTC.

The V and J genes are TRBV6-5 and TRBJ2-5; D unresolved. Deletions cut 10 bases from V and 5 bases from J, with 14 bases between. This CDR3 has 12 amino acids. Germline V gene sequence: CDR1 MNHEY, CDR2 SVGAGI. The CDR3 bases are TGTGCCACCAGAAGGGCCGAGGAGACCCAGTACTTC. Translated: CATRRAEETQYF.

CDR3 nucleotides: TGTGCCAGCAGCTTGGAACAGGGGTTCTACGAGCAGTACTTC. This encodes CASSLEQGFYEQYF. This chain joins TRBV5-6 and TRBJ2-7, with 7 bases fitting TRBD1. The CDR3 spans 14 residues. Germline V CDR1 and CDR2: SGHDT, YYEEEE. V lost 0 bases, J lost 3 bases, and 3 bases stayed unmatched.

In DNA, the CDR3 is TGCGCCAGCAGCTTGGTTCCGCGGGAGGGCTACGAGCAGTACTTC. This sequence encodes CASSLVPREGYEQYF. The genes are TRBV5-1 and TRBJ2-7; 9 bases are a match to TRBD2. The germline V gene has CDR1 SGHRS and CDR2 YFSETQ. Trimming cost V 0 bases and J 3 bases; bases outside gene matches: 4. The CDR3 has 15 amino acids.

The rearrangement joins TRBV27 to TRBJ2-2, with a weak D call TRBD1 (6 bases). Germline-derived CDR1 and CDR2 are MNHEY and SMNVEV (reference sequence). CDR3 length equals 15 residues. Trimming took 3 bases from V and 0 from J, leaving 8 bases between them. The CDR3 spells CASSFHRANTGELFF. Written as DNA, the CDR3 is TGTGCCAGCAGTTTTCACAGGGCGAACACCGGGGAGCTGTTTTTT.

V is TRBV7-2 and J is TRBJ1-3; no firm D call. CDR1 is SGHTA, CDR2 FQGNSA, per germline. The CDR3 extends over 17 amino acids. V was cut by 5 bases and J by 0 bases, with 17 bases left in between. This chain's CDR3 is CASSQGIGPGSGNTIYF. Here the CDR3 DNA reads TGTGCCAGCAGCCAAGGAATCGGGCCGGGCTCTGGAAACACCATATATTTT.

This chain links TRBV27 with TRBJ1-1, with a tentative D call TRBD1 (5 bases). The CDR3 contains 15 residues. Trimming took off 0 bases at V and 4 bases at J, with 12 bases between the two ends. The germline V gene encodes CDR1 MNHEY and CDR2 SMNVEV (reference sequence). In DNA, the CDR3 is TGTGCCAGCAGTTTATCCCAGGGCTGGGGCACTGAAGCTTTCTTT. Protein: CASSLSQGWGTEAFF.

The genes are TRBV5-5 and TRBJ2-1; TRBD1 matches 8 bases. J was trimmed by 5 bases and V by 4 bases; bases with no gene match: 8. Germline V gene lookup returns CDR1 SGHKS and CDR2 YYEKEE (reference sequence). The CDR3 runs 15 residues. The CDR3: CASSRDRGGHNEQFF. In nucleotides, the CDR3 is TGTGCCAGCAGCAGAGACAGGGGAGGTCACAATGAGCAGTTCTTC.

This clone has a single count. The V call is TRBV30, the J call TRBJ2-3; 10 nucleotides agree with TRBD1. V lost 7 bases to trimming and J lost 3 bases; unmatched junction nucleotides: 16. The CDR3 spans 17 residues. Germline V gene data show CDR1 as GTSNPN and CDR2 as SVGIG (reference sequence). CDR3 loop: CAYFKPGQGGWTDTQYF. CDR3 coding DNA: TGTGCCTACTTCAAACCCGGACAGGGGGGATGGACAGATACGCAGTATTTT. The variable domain in full, completed from reference TRBV30 and TRBJ2-3, reads SQTIHQWPATLVQPVGSPLSLECTVEGTSNPNLYWYRQAAGRGLQLLFYSVGIGQISSEVPQNLSASRPQDRQFILSSKKLLLSDSGFYLCAYFKPGQGGWTDTQYFGPGTRLTVL.

This chain links TRBV10-3 with TRBJ2-6; maybe TRBD1 (5 bases). CDR3 length: 16 amino acids. The V end lost 2 bases, the J end lost 4 bases, and 12 bases lay between the germline ends. Germline lookup yields CDR1 ENHRY and CDR2 SYGVKD. CDR3 nucleotides: TGTGCCATCAGTGAGCGGGCAGGGCCCGGGGCCAACGTCCTGACTTTC. Amino acid sequence: CAISERAGPGANVLTF.

The chain links TRBV7-2 to TRBJ1-3; D not certain. In germline, CDR1 is SGHTA, CDR2 FQGNSA. Trimming removed 0 bases from V and 2 bases from J, with 11 bases in between. There are 16 residues in the CDR3. The CDR3 DNA follows: TGTGCCAGCAGCTTAGCAGGGTTCGTTGCTGGAAACACCATATATTTT. Translated, it gives CASSLAGFVAGNTIYF.

V usage is TRBV5-1 and J usage is TRBJ2-5; TRBD1 matches at 12 bases. Germline CDR1 and CDR2: SGHRS and YFSETQ. V lost 0 bases and J lost 4; bases outside the gene matches: 4. The CDR3 has 16 residues. Written as DNA, the CDR3 is TGCGCCAGCAGCTTGGCGGGACAGGGGGCCGGAGAGACCCAGTACTTC. Its translation: CASSLAGQGAGETQYF.

V usage is TRBV11-2 and J usage is TRBJ1-1; 9 nucleotides align to TRBD1. The CDR3 length is 16 residues. J gave up 0 bases and V 5 bases, and 7 bases lay outside the gene matches. From germline, CDR1 is SGHAT and CDR2 FQNNGV. CDR3 nucleotides: TGTGCCAGCAGCCCGCGGACAGGGGAACTGAACACTGAAGCTTTCTTT. As protein: CASSPRTGELNTEAFF. Looking up the rest from reference TRBV11-2 and TRBJ1-1 gives the full variable domain: EAGVAQSPRYKIIEKRQSVAFWCNPISGHATLYWYQQILGQGPKLLIQFQNNGVVDDSQLPKDRFSAERLKGVDSTLKIQPAKLEDSAVYLCASSPRTGELNTEAFFGQGTRLTVV.

The chain joins TRBV5-4 to TRBJ1-1; tentatively, D is TRBD1 (5 bases). The germline CDR1 and CDR2 sequences are SGHNT and YYREEE (reference sequence). The germline V and J ends were trimmed by 2 bases and 4 bases, with 24 bases remaining between them. The CDR3 runs 18 residues. The CDR3 region has the DNA TGTGCCAGCAGCTTATATCCCCGGGACTTCGATGTGGGCACTGAAGCTTTCTTT. Translation gives CASSLYPRDFDVGTEAFF. Complete variable domain (other parts from reference TRBV5-4 and TRBJ1-1): ETGVTQSPTHLIKTRGQQVTLRCSSQSGHNTVSWYQQALGQGPQFIFQYYREEENGRGNFPPRFSGLQFPNYSSELNVNALELDDSALYLCASSLYPRDFDVGTEAFFGQGTRLTVV.

This clone appeared once. The chain has TRBV2 and TRBJ2-7; perhaps D is TRBD1 or TRBD2 (5 bases each). The CDR3 contains 14 residues. Germline V CDR1 and CDR2: SNHLY, FYNNEI. The V and J ends lost 2 bases and 9 bases respectively, with 17 bases between them. The CDR3 DNA reads as TGTGCCAGCAGTGAACGGAGGCAGGTTGGGGGGCAGTACTTC. Its translation is CASSERRQVGGQYF.

This chain links TRBV30 with TRBJ2-4; D uncertain. CDR3 size: 11 residues. V lost 0 bases to trimming and J lost 4 bases, with 1 base between them. The germline CDR1 and CDR2 sequences are GTSNPN and SVGIG (reference sequence). In DNA form, the CDR3 reads TGTGCCTGGAGTGTAAAAAACATTCAGTACTTC. Its translation is CAWSVKNIQYF.

The V call is TRBV29-1, the J call TRBJ1-2; D ambiguous. Germline V gene lookup returns CDR1 SQVTM and CDR2 ANQGSEA. This CDR3 contains 10 residues. V lost 2 bases and J lost 7, with 5 bases in between. This chain's CDR3 is CSVESLGYTF. The CDR3 DNA sequence: TGCAGCGTTGAATCTCTTGGCTACACCTTC.

The chain has TRBV6-6 and TRBJ2-1; D possibly corresponds to TRBD2 (6 bases). The CDR3 is made up of 13 amino acids. Trimming took off 6 bases at V and 7 bases at J, with 13 bases between the two ends. CDR1 and CDR2 (germline): MNHNY, SVGAGI (reference sequence). CDR3 residues: CASRTSSRNEQFF. CDR3 DNA: TGTGCCAGCAGGACTAGTTCAAGGAATGAGCAGTTCTTC.

This clone came up once. This chain joins TRBV27 and TRBJ2-7, with D perhaps TRBD1 (6 bases). The CDR3 extends over 14 amino acids. Trimming stripped 5 bases from V and 4 bases from J, with 15 bases between. The germline V gene has CDR1 MNHEY and CDR2 SMNVEV (reference sequence). CDR3 region: CASSRQVSGYEQYF. In DNA, the CDR3 is TGTGCCAGCAGTCGACAGGTCTCGGGATACGAGCAGTACTTC.

The chain is built from TRBV5-4 and TRBJ1-1; 7 nucleotides match TRBD1. V lost 5 bases and J lost 4; bases outside the gene matches: 5. The CDR3 consists of 13 residues. Germline loops: CDR1 SGHNT, CDR2 YYREEE (reference sequence). This CDR3 is CASSLDRATEAFF. DNA for the CDR3: TGTGCCAGCAGTCTCGACAGGGCCACTGAAGCTTTCTTT.

This chain uses TRBV19 with TRBJ2-7; tentatively, D is TRBD2 (6 bases). Germline V gene sequence: CDR1 LNHDA, CDR2 SQIVND (reference sequence). Trimming removed 1 base from V and 0 bases from J, with 13 bases in between. This CDR3 has 16 residues. CDR3 sequence (DNA): TGTGCCAGTAGTATAGGGGCCAGCGGGTCCTCCTACGAGCAGTACTTC. It is translated as CASSIGASGSSYEQYF.

The rearrangement links TRBV19 to TRBJ2-1, with no clear D. The length of the CDR3 is 13 residues. Trimming removed 1 base at V and 7 bases at J, with 8 bases between. From germline, CDR1 is LNHDA and CDR2 SQIVND (reference sequence). DNA of the CDR3: TGTGCCAGTAGTATAGGTCGTTATAATGAGCAGTTCTTC. This sequence encodes CASSIGRYNEQFF.

The chain has TRBV7-7 and TRBJ2-5; 10 bases align to TRBD1. The ends lost 5 bases at V and 3 bases at J; junction bases unmatched: 15. CDR3 length equals 18 residues. The germline V gene encodes CDR1 SSHAT and CDR2 FNYEAQ (reference sequence). The chain's CDR3 is CASSLGQGITSMKETQYF. DNA for the CDR3: TGTGCCAGCAGCCTGGGACAGGGGATCACTAGTATGAAAGAGACCCAGTACTTC.

The rearrangement uses TRBV6-1 and TRBJ2-1; D is uncertain. Between the trimmed V and J ends, which lost 8 bases and 1 base, there was a span of 9 bases. Germline V CDR1 and CDR2: MNHNS, SASEGT. The CDR3 consists of 13 residues. In DNA, the CDR3 is TGTGCCAGCCAGTCCCGGTCCTACAATGAGCAGTTCTTC. Its protein is CASQSRSYNEQFF.